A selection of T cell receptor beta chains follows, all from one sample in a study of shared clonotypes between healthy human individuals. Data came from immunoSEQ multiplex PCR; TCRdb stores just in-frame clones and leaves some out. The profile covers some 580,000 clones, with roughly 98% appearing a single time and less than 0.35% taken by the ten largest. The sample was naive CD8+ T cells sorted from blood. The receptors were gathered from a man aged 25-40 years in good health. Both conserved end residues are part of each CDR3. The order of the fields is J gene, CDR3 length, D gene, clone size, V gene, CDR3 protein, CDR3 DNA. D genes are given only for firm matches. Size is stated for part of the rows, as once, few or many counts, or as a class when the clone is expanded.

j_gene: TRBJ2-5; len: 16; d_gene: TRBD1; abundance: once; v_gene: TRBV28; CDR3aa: CASSFATSGTGFSQYF; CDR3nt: TGTGCCAGCAGTTTCGCTACCTCCGGGACAGGGTTCTCCCAGTACTTC
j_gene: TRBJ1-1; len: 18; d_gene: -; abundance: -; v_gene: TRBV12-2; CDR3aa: CASRSRTGTGSFRTEAFF; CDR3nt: TGTGCAAGTCGCTCTCGAACCGGGACAGGGAGTTTTAGGACTGAAGCTTTCTTT
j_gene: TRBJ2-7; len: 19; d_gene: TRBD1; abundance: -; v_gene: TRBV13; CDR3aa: CASSPGSARDRPFSYEQYF; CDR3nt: TGTGCCAGCAGCCCTGGCTCCGCCCGGGACAGGCCCTTTTCCTACGAGCAGTACTTC
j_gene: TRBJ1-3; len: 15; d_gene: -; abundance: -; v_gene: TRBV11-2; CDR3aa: CASSLTGSSGNTIYF; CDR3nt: TGTGCCAGCAGCTTAACGGGCAGCTCTGGAAACACCATATATTTT
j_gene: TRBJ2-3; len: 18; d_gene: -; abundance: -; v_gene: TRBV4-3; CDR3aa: CASSQEDLTGLSTDTQYF; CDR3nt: TGCGCCAGCAGCCAAGAAGATTTGACCGGACTTTCCACAGATACGCAGTATTTT
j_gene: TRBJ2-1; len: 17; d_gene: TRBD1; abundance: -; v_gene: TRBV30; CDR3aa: CAWRPWDRGRRWNEQFF; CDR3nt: TGTGCCTGGAGGCCCTGGGACAGGGGGAGACGGTGGAATGAGCAGTTCTTC
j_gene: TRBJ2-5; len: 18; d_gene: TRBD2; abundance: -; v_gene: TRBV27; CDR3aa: CASSLSPGLAGDQETQYF; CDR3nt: TGTGCCAGCAGTTTATCCCCCGGACTAGCGGGAGATCAAGAGACCCAGTACTTC
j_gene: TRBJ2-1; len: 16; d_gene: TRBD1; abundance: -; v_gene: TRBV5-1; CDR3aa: CASSLLGQGDYNEQFF; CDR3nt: TGCGCCAGCAGCTTGCTTGGACAGGGGGATTACAATGAGCAGTTCTTC
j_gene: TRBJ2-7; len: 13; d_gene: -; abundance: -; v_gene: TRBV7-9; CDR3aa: CASRGTDPYEQYF; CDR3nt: TGTGCCAGCAGAGGGACGGACCCGTACGAGCAGTACTTC
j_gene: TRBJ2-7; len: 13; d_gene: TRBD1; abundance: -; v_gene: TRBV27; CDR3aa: CASSLGQDYEQYF; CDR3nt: TGTGCCAGCAGTCTGGGACAGGACTACGAGCAGTACTTC
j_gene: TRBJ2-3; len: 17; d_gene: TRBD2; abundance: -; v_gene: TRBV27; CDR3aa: CASSLLLAGVPTDTQYF; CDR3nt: TGTGCCAGCAGTTTATTACTAGCGGGAGTACCAACAGATACGCAGTATTTT
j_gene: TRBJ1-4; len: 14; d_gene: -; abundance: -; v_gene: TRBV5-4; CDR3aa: CASSSRATNEKLFF; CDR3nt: TGTGCCAGCAGCTCGCGAGCAACTAATGAAAAACTGTTTTTT
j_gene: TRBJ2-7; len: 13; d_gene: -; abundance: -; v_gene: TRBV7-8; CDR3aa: CASSLGARGEQYF; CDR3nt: TGTGCCAGCAGCTTAGGCGCCAGGGGCGAGCAGTACTTC
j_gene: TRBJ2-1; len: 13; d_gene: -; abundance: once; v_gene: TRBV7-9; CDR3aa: CASSLPVNNEQFF; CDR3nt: TGTGCCAGCAGCTTACCAGTGAACAATGAGCAGTTCTTC
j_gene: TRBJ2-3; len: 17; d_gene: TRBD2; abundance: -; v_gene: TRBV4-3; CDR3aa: CASSQLPGLPPTDTQYF; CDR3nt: TGCGCCAGCAGCCAACTTCCGGGACTACCACCCACAGATACGCAGTATTTT
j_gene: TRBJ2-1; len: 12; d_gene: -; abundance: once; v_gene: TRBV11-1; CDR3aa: CASSFPGDEQFF; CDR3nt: TGTGCCAGCAGCTTCCCTGGGGATGAGCAGTTCTTC
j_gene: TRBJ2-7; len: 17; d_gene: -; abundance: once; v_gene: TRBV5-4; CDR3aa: CASSRWGLGGGSYEQYF; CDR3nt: TGTGCCAGCAGCCGGTGGGGCCTCGGGGGCGGCTCCTACGAGCAGTACTTC
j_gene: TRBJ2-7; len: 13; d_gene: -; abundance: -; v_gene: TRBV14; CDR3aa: CASSQVGFYEQYF; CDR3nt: TGTGCCAGCAGCCAAGTGGGGTTTTACGAGCAGTACTTC
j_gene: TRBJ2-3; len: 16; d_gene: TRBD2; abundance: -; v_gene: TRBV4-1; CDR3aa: CASSPPGAGATDTQYF; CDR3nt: TGCGCCAGCAGCCCCCCCGGAGCGGGAGCCACAGATACGCAGTATTTT
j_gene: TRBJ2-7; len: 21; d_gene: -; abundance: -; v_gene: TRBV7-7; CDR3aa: CASSLVFWLAWTNKSSYEQYF; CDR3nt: TGTGCTAGCAGCTTAGTGTTCTGGTTGGCATGGACCAATAAGAGCTCCTACGAGCAGTACTTC
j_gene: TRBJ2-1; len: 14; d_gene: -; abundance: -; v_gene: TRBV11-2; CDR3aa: CASSLSGSYNEQFF; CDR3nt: TGTGCCAGCAGCTTGAGCGGTTCCTACAATGAGCAGTTCTTC
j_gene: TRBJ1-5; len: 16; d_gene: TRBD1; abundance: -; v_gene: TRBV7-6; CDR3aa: CASSLGAGQPPGAQHF; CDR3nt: TGTGCCAGCAGCTTAGGTGCGGGACAGCCACCTGGGGCCCAGCATTTT
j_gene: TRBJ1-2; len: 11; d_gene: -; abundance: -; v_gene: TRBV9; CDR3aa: CASSDSYGYTF; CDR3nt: TGTGCCAGCAGCGACAGTTATGGCTACACCTTC
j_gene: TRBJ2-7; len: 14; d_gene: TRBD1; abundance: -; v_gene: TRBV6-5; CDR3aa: CASSSETGAHEQYF; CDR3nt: TGTGCCAGCAGTTCCGAGACAGGGGCCCACGAGCAGTACTTC
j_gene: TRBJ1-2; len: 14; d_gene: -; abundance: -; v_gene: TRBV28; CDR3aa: CASSLSPGTYGYTF; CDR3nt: TGTGCCAGCAGTTTGTCGCCAGGAACCTATGGCTACACCTTC
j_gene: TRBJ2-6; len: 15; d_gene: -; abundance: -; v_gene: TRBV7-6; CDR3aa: CASSLATETLNVLTF; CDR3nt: TGTGCCAGCAGCTTAGCGACCGAAACCCTCAACGTCCTGACTTTC
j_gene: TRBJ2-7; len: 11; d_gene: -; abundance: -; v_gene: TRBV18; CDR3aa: CASSPGTWQYF; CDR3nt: TGTGCCAGCTCACCGGGAACGTGGCAGTACTTC
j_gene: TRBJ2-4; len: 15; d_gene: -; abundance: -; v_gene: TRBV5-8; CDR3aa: CASSLRQGGKNIQYF; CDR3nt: TGTGCCAGCAGCTTGCGGCAGGGGGGCAAAAACATTCAGTACTTC
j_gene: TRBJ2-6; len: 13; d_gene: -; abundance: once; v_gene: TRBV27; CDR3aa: CASSLAGANVLTF; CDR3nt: TGTGCCAGCAGTTTAGCTGGGGCCAACGTCCTGACTTTC
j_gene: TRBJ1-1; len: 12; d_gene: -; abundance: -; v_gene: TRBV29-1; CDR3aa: CSVWTLNTEAFF; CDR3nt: TGCAGCGTCTGGACTTTGAACACTGAAGCTTTCTTT
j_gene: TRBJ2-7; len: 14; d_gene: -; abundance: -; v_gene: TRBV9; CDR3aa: CASSPRTLAYEQYF; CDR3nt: TGTGCCAGCAGCCCAAGGACGTTAGCCTACGAGCAGTACTTC
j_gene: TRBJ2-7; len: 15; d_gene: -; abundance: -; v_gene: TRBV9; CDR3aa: CASSVEPGTINEQYF; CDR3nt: TGTGCCAGCAGCGTAGAACCGGGAACTATCAACGAGCAGTACTTC